A single sample gave rise to the 9 T cell receptor beta chains below, sequenced in a study of CD8+ T cells in alopecia areata. The sequencing template was cDNA reverse transcribed from extracted RNA. Some clones are missing from TCRdb's copy, which holds only in-frame ones; the method was immunoSEQ multiplex PCR. The repertoire has 160,000 or so clones, approximately 59% of them found once; the top ten carry more than 15%. Specified treatment: oral pan-JAK inhibitor, 5-10 mg twice daily. The material was CD4+ T cells sorted from blood, obtained at roughly week 58, from a patient treated with tofacitinib. The receptors shown here come from a human donor with alopecia areata.

This clone was observed at least ten times. The rearrangement joins TRBV29-1 to TRBJ1-2; D gene unclear. Germline values: CDR1 SQVTM, CDR2 ANQGSEA. The length of the CDR3 is 11 residues. V was clipped by 6 bases and J by 8 bases, with 13 bases between them. CDR3 residues: CSVHEAKGYTF. The DNA for the CDR3 is TGCAGCGTCCACGAGGCTAAGGGCTACACCTTC.

This chain connects TRBV20-1 to TRBJ1-5; D unresolved. The CDR3 is 11 residues long. V lost 5 bases to trimming and J lost 7 bases, with 9 bases between them. Per the germline V gene, CDR1 is DFQATT and CDR2 is SNEGSKA (reference sequence). The CDR3 reads CSAGPGQPQHF. DNA for the CDR3: TGCAGTGCTGGACCGGGGCAGCCCCAGCATTTT.

V usage is TRBV29-1 and J usage is TRBJ1-2, with D possibly being TRBD1 (5 bases). Trimming pared 2 bases from V and 4 bases from J, leaving 8 bases between. Germline assignment: CDR1 SQVTM and CDR2 ANQGSEA. This CDR3 has 12 residues. The CDR3 region is CSVERDSYGYTF. DNA for the CDR3: TGCAGCGTTGAACGAGACAGCTATGGCTACACCTTC.

The chain carries TRBV5-1 and TRBJ2-7; 12 nucleotides align to TRBD1. There are 15 residues in the CDR3. Trimming cost V 3 bases and J 3 bases; bases outside gene matches: 4. Germline lookup yields CDR1 SGHRS and CDR2 YFSETQ. CDR3: CASSYGTGGLYEQYF. As DNA, the CDR3 is TGCGCCAGCAGCTATGGGACAGGGGGCCTCTACGAGCAGTACTTC.

J is TRBJ2-5 and V is TRBV18, with 13 bases fitting TRBD2. Germline loops: CDR1 KGHSH, CDR2 LQKENI. V lost 5 bases to trimming and J lost 4 bases; unmatched junction nucleotides: 4. This CDR3 comprises 15 residues. The CDR3 spells CASSRTSGGPETQYF. In DNA form, the CDR3 reads TGTGCCAGCTCAAGGACTAGCGGGGGCCCAGAGACCCAGTACTTC.

A few counts support this clone. The chain has TRBV13 and TRBJ2-5; TRBD1 matches 7 bases. The CDR3 length is 14 residues. The trim removed 5 bases at V and 2 bases at J, leaving 5 bases unmatched. The germline V gene encodes CDR1 PRHDT and CDR2 FYEKMQ (reference sequence). Here the CDR3 DNA reads TGTGCCAGCAGCCGTGGACAGGCACAAGAGACCCAGTACTTC. Its translation is CASSRGQAQETQYF.

The chain joins TRBV30 to TRBJ2-1; D may be TRBD1 (5 bases). The CDR3 covers 14 residues. The V end was cut by 6 bases, the J end by 0 bases, with 12 bases between. Germline V gives CDR1 GTSNPN, CDR2 SVGIG (reference sequence). The CDR3: CACPKGNSYNEQFF. The CDR3 DNA reads TGTGCCTGTCCGAAGGGGAACTCCTACAATGAGCAGTTCTTC.

Concerning this clone itself: Additional DNA sequences in this sample encode the identical CDR3. The genes are TRBV7-8 and TRBJ2-7, with D hard to call. Germline V gene lookup returns CDR1 SGHVS and CDR2 FQNEAQ. The length of the CDR3 is 13 residues. V lost 0 bases and J 3 bases, leaving 6 bases between the germline ends. This CDR3 reads CASSLAEIYEQYF. The CDR3 DNA reads as TGTGCCAGCAGCTTAGCAGAGATCTACGAGCAGTACTTC.

This clone was seen a handful of times. The chain recombines TRBV2 with TRBJ1-2; D is unresolved. V was clipped by 9 bases and J by 7 bases, with 12 bases between them. The CDR3 is 11 residues long. CDR1 and CDR2 (germline): SNHLY, FYNNEI. In DNA form, the CDR3 reads TGTGCCAGAGAGTTCATGGGTGGCTACACCTTC. Translating gives CAREFMGGYTF.